This TCR beta chain is from a study of spatial heterogeneity in lung cancer. Study-wide background: Alpha-chain sequences were consistently detected in smaller numbers than beta-chain sequences. Whole-study results and caveats: At tumor resection, ubiquitous expanded TCRs were detected in blood more often than later.

Every TCR cDNA molecule carried a tag that served as a unique molecular identifier. TCRdb reprocessed the 5' RACE reads via MiXCR and lists one record per CDR3 protein. The profile shows 40,000 to 50,000 distinct CDR3 sequences, approximately 7.6% of them singletons. V dropped 6 bases and J dropped 0 bases, with 5 bases sitting between them. CDR1 is LNHDA and CDR2 is SQIVND in the germline V gene (reference sequence). The length of the CDR3 is 12 residues. This clonotype was seen only a few times. Its specificity is not known. The time point was: sample taken at primary tumor resection. Unsorted samples of tumor, nontumor lung or frozen PBMC had their whole RNA sequenced. The donors were fewer than 80 patients with non-small cell lung cancer that was early-stage and untreated.

This TCR was sampled from a female donor with early-stage non-small cell lung cancer. This rearrangement joins TRBV19 to TRBJ1-1; D may be TRBD1 (5 bases). The source material was PBMCs, sampled at surgery. As DNA, the CDR3 is TGTGCCAGTAGAGGGGTGAACACTGAAGCTTTCTTT. Translated: CASRGVNTEAFF.